This T cell receptor (beta chain) comes out of a study of cytomegalovirus exposure and HLA in healthy donors. The study's findings and limits: By HLA locus, TCR association rates varied in a later analysis, with DRB1 showing the most and HLA-C the fewest. Immune exposure information comprised only CMV serostatus. Investigators reported approximately 170 TCR beta chains as tied to cytomegalovirus.

Worth noting for this clone: Its target is unknown.

Primers: 60 Vbeta forward and 13 Jbeta reverse. The repertoire was sequenced with immunoSEQ multiplex PCR; TCRdb's copy has only in-frame clones and lacks some. The sample contains some 120,000 clones, approximately 68% of which appear only once. CDR3 size: 14 residues. Trimming cost V 8 bases and J 8 bases, with 21 bases left between them. Germline assignment: CDR1 MNHNS and CDR2 SASEGT. The origin of this receptor is a man aged 30-40 years in good health and CMV-seropositive. V usage is TRBV6-1 and J usage is TRBJ1-2, with D perhaps matching TRBD1 (6 bases). The sample taken for sequencing was PBMCs. CDR3 nucleotide sequence: TGTGCCAGCGACCAGGCAGGGGTATTGCGCGGCTACACCTTC. It is translated as CASDQAGVLRGYTF.